One sample yielded the 14 T cell receptor beta chains listed below, sequenced in a study of early T cells in non-severe SARS-CoV-2 infection. TCRdb redid the calling of the 5' RACE reads with MiXCR, one entry per CDR3 protein. Here the sample spans around 84,000 distinct CDR3 sequences, roughly 14% being singletons. Sequenced input: whole blood. The source is an adult who was a healthcare worker with PCR-confirmed SARS-CoV-2 infection or an uninfected control (not recorded which).

CDR3 DNA sequence: TGTGCCAGCAACGGACAGGGGTATGAAGCTTTCTTT. It encodes CASNGQGYEAFF. V gene TRBV6-6 combines with J gene TRBJ1-1; 9 bases match TRBD1. CDR3 size: 12 residues. The ends lost 7 bases at V and 7 bases at J; junction bases unmatched: 4. CDR1 MNHNY and CDR2 SVGAGI come from the germline V gene (reference sequence).

This clonotype came up many times. V usage is TRBV11-3 and J usage is TRBJ2-1; 7 bases fit TRBD2. Germline loops: CDR1 SGHNT, CDR2 YENEEA. The CDR3 has 12 amino acids. V dropped 5 bases and J dropped 12; count of bases not matched to a gene: 7. Here the CDR3 DNA reads TGTGCCAGCAGCGCCAGGGAGGGAATGCAGTTCTTC. Residues: CASSAREGMQFF.

This clonotype was detected a few times. The chain recombines TRBV12-3 or TRBV12-4 with TRBJ1-6; D gene uncertain. This CDR3 comprises 13 residues. Trimming took 5 bases from V and 7 from J, leaving 9 bases between them. CDR3 residues: CASSRLWNSPLHF. In DNA form, the CDR3 reads TGTGCCAGCAGTCGCTTATGGAATTCACCCCTCCACTTT.

This clonotype appeared a few times. The CDR3 region is CAWSVRRLAGNHEQYF. The CDR3 DNA is TGTGCCTGGAGTGTACGACGACTAGCGGGAAATCACGAGCAGTACTTC. This chain uses TRBV30 with TRBJ2-7, with 11 bases matching TRBD2. The length of the CDR3 is 16 residues. V was pared by 0 bases and J by 5 bases, with 9 bases of the junction left unmatched. Germline CDR1 and CDR2: GTSNPN and SVGIG (reference sequence).

The sample holds a few counts of this clonotype. The chain joins TRBV11-1 to TRBJ2-3; 8 nucleotides agree with TRBD2. V trimming: 1 base; J trimming: 3 bases; junction bases outside the gene matches: 6. Germline values: CDR1 SGHAT, CDR2 FQDESV (reference sequence). This CDR3 spans 16 amino acids. The CDR3 loop reads CASSLDSSGSTDTQYF. CDR3 bases: TGTGCCAGCAGCTTAGACTCCAGCGGGAGTACAGATACGCAGTATTTT.

This clonotype was seen repeatedly, ten times or more. The chain uses TRBV10-3 and TRBJ1-2; D gene ambiguous. CDR3 length equals 14 residues. The germline V and J ends were trimmed by 5 bases and 4 bases, with 14 bases remaining between them. Germline CDR1 and CDR2: ENHRY and SYGVKD. The DNA of the CDR3 is TGTGCCATCAGTTCTCCGGGCCCGGGCTATGGCTACACCTTC. It is translated as CAISSPGPGYGYTF.

This clonotype was counted only a few times. The J gene is TRBJ2-7, the V gene TRBV12-3 or TRBV12-4; maybe TRBD1 (5 bases). V was pared by 7 bases and J by 7 bases, with 14 bases between. This CDR3 has 12 residues. CDR3 protein: CASMGRVREQYF. The DNA of the CDR3 is TGTGCCAGCATGGGCAGGGTGAGGGAGCAGTACTTC.

The gene calls are TRBV5-1 and TRBJ2-1; D not resolved. The germline V and J ends were trimmed by 0 bases and 5 bases, with 12 bases remaining between them. Germline CDR1 and CDR2: SGHRS and YFSETQ. The CDR3 totals 15 residues. CDR3 DNA sequence: TGCGCCAGCAGCTTGGATGGGCGGACCGACAATGAGCAGTTCTTC. Translating gives CASSLDGRTDNEQFF.

The chain has TRBV3-1 and TRBJ2-1; perhaps D is TRBD1 or TRBD2 (5 bases each). The CDR3 consists of 20 residues. Looked up from germline, CDR1 is LGHDT and CDR2 is YNNKEL (reference sequence). The germline V and J ends were trimmed by 1 base and 0 bases, with 22 bases remaining between them. CDR3 region: CASSQAAAYKERGSYNEQFF. The CDR3, as DNA: TGTGCCAGCAGCCAAGCAGCGGCGTATAAAGAAAGGGGCTCCTACAATGAGCAGTTCTTC.

The CDR3: CASRRRTGSDTEAFF. The CDR3 region has the DNA TGTGCCAGCAGGCGACGGACAGGGTCGGACACTGAAGCTTTCTTT. The V and J genes are TRBV7-9 and TRBJ1-1, with 8 bases identical to TRBD1. The germline CDR1 and CDR2 sequences are SEHNR and FQNEAQ (reference sequence). With 6 bases clipped from V and 3 bases from J, the junction kept 9 bases outside the gene matches. The CDR3 totals 15 residues.

This clonotype was detected ten times or more. The chain's CDR3 is CASSVQGWNQPQHF. The CDR3 bases are TGTGCCAGCAGTGTACAGGGTTGGAATCAGCCCCAGCATTTT. V and J are TRBV2 and TRBJ1-5; D possibly corresponds to TRBD1 (6 bases). Germline CDR1 and CDR2: SNHLY and FYNNEI. The CDR3 extends over 14 amino acids. V lost 4 bases to trimming and J lost 4 bases, with 11 bases between them.

CDR3 bases: TGCGCCAGCAGCTCACTCCTAGCGGGAGGGCGCACAGATACGCAGTATTTT. This sequence encodes CASSSLLAGGRTDTQYF. The chain employs TRBV5-1 and TRBJ2-3, with TRBD2 matching 12 bases. This CDR3 is built from 17 residues. CDR1 is SGHRS and CDR2 is YFSETQ in the germline V gene. The ends lost 3 bases at V and 1 base at J; junction bases unmatched: 6.

J is TRBJ2-1 and V is TRBV5-1; TRBD2 matches at 14 bases. CDR3 size: 18 residues. Germline V gene sequence: CDR1 SGHRS, CDR2 YFSETQ. Trimming cost V 4 bases and J 5 bases; bases outside gene matches: 11. DNA of the CDR3: TGCGCCAGCAGCCGGTTCGCGACTAGCGGGAGGGAGAACAATGAGCAGTTCTTC. Encoded protein: CASSRFATSGRENNEQFF.

DNA for the CDR3: TGTGCCAGCAGTACCTGGACCGCAGATACGCAGTATTTT. Its translation: CASSTWTADTQYF. The rearrangement links TRBV6-6 to TRBJ2-3, with unresolved D. The CDR3 is 13 amino acids. Trimming left V 5 bases short and J 4 bases short, with 10 bases between. Germline V CDR1 and CDR2: MNHNY, SVGAGI (reference sequence).